This note documents a single T cell receptor (beta chain) sequence. This clone turned up a few times. It lacks a known antigen. The input lacks base qualities; no much larger clone sits a single base away. The CDR3 regions of human TCRbeta chains were subjected to immunosequencing. In the source study's methods: Repertoire TCRs were checked for matches against a reference library of SARS-CoV-2-specific TCRs that had been generated using the MIRA antigen-specificity platform. Breadth was defined as the fraction of unique TCRs that were SARS-CoV-2-associated. Depth was defined as the fraction of total T cells that were SARS-CoV-2-associated. Using the MIRA data, each spike-specific TCR was mapped to the spike region that the TCR reacts to and placed in a CD4 or CD8 class. Log10-transformed breadth and depth values were compared by one-way ANOVA with Sidak's multiple comparisons tests. TCRdb took over this immuneACCESS table, retaining in-frame rearrangements with V and J assigned. Such tables are incomplete; in checked studies, under half of the missing clones stem from an unresolved V gene, and the remainder is unexplained. V, J and clone size are taken as reported in that table, and D and trimming were inferred from the DNA itself. This sample lists some 180,000 clones; about nine tenths were detected once. 1.5% to 2% of the sample comes from the top ten.

What the time point label conveys for this sample: about 28 days (+/-7) after the second vaccine dose. AZD1222 recipients with second doses at about 4 weeks or about 12 weeks were pooled, because spike-specific TCR depth and breadth did not differ between schedules. The vaccinee samples were drawn from two UK trials, COV001 and COV002, one of which was a single-blind randomized controlled phase 2/3 trial testing AZD1222 (ChAdOx1 nCoV-19) in healthy adults. Trial participant PBMC samples were collected at day 0 and day 28 after the second dose for TCRbeta chain sequencing. This specimen belongs to a study of T cell responses to AZD1222 COVID-19 vaccine (dated by TCRdb to 2020 to 2023). At the level of the whole study: TCR sequencing covered some 250 trial participants: 200 to 220 given two doses of AZD1222 and approximately 26 given two doses of MenACWY control vaccine. Trial participants were enrolled by age into subgroups of 18-55, 56-69 and 70-plus years, and roughly 160, 29 and 62 TCR-sequenced participants, respectively, were included in these subgroups. General conclusions and limits of the study: Vaccine-associated CD4 TCRs spanned the whole spike protein, with dominant responses in regions 160-218 and 743-854. Reportedly, almost half of the unique spike-specific TCRs recognized epitopes lying outside the regions that are mutated in the B.1.351 and B.1.1.7 variants. A significant rise in spike-specific TCR breadth and depth was observed after two AZD1222 doses relative to day 0 and relative to MenACWY recipients. Participants were mostly white British, with more females than males. The authors suggested clonal diversity may have been underestimated. Conclusions about previously exposed vaccinees were limited because only six AZD1222 recipients were SARS-CoV-2 seropositive at baseline. Because no day 14 peak-response samples were available, the repertoires could be characterized only after the peak T cell response. The 56-69-year group was small, and its depth increase did not reach significance, likely because of low power.

V and J lose 3 bases and 2 bases, and a span of 17 bases separates them. In the germline V gene, CDR1 corresponds to MDHEN and CDR2 to SYDVKM. The CDR3 runs 16 amino acids, cysteine and phenylalanine included. Here the CDR3 DNA is all that survives: 48 bases in frame from base 1. The sequence was obtained from an adult who received the AZD1222 COVID-19 vaccine. Specimen: peripheral blood, collected 28 days after the second AZD1222 dose. The rearranged segments are TRBV28 and TRBJ2-7, with an unclear D gene assignment. The nucleotide sequence reads as follows: TGTGCCAGCAGTTTTCAGTTGTCTACTCTAACCTACGAGCAGTACTTC. This sequence encodes CASSFQLSTLTYEQYF.